These 22 T cell receptor beta chains originate from one sample sequenced in a study of T-cell reconstitution after alpha-beta-depleted transplantation in children. A library of TCRbeta sequences, prepared with unique molecular identifiers, was generated. TCRdb called the PCR reads again in MiXCR, with one record for every CDR3 protein. The sample has 450,000 to 600,000 distinct CDR3 sequences; roughly a tenth are singletons. Sequencing used PBMCs, obtained before TCRalphabeta/CD19-depleted stem cell transplant. The receptors originated from a child aged 2-15 years with inherited bone marrow failure, due to receive a stem cell transplant.

Note on this clonotype: Possible read error: a much larger clone is one base away. The CDR3 region has the DNA TGTGCCAGCAGCTCAGGACACTCAACTAATGAAATACTGTTTTTT. The encoded protein is CASSSGHSTNEILFF. The chain employs TRBV7-8 and TRBJ1-4; possible D gene TRBD1, 5 bases. This CDR3 has 15 amino acids. Germline CDR1 SGHVS, CDR2 FQNEAQ.

The chain combines TRBV20-1 with TRBJ2-7; the match to TRBD1 covers 7 bases. From germline, CDR1 is DFQATT and CDR2 SNEGSKA (reference sequence). Trimming at V came to 4 bases and at J to 5 bases, leaving 11 bases not matched to a gene. The CDR3 runs 14 residues. The CDR3 is CSATIQGIGDEQYF. In DNA form, the CDR3 reads TGCAGTGCTACGATACAGGGGATCGGAGACGAGCAGTACTTC.

This clonotype was detected many times. CDR3 loop: CASKGQGQETQYF. The CDR3 nucleotides are TGTGCCAGCAAGGGGCAGGGCCAAGAGACCCAGTACTTC. The rearrangement joins TRBV6-6 to TRBJ2-5; D is possibly TRBD1 (5 bases). The CDR3 runs to 13 residues. The V and J ends lost 7 bases and 1 base respectively, with 10 bases between them. Germline loops: CDR1 MNHNY, CDR2 SVGAGI (reference sequence).

This clonotype was observed at least ten times. The chain employs TRBV28 and TRBJ2-3; 9 nucleotides line up with TRBD2. The V segment lost 4 bases and the J segment 3 bases; nucleotides outside the gene matches: 8. The CDR3 loop spans 16 amino acids. CDR1 MDHEN and CDR2 SYDVKM come from the germline V gene. The CDR3 sequence is CASSSNLAGPTDTQYF. CDR3 in DNA: TGTGCCAGCAGTTCCAATCTAGCGGGGCCTACAGATACGCAGTATTTT.

This clonotype showed up many times. This sequence joins TRBV12-3 or TRBV12-4 and TRBJ2-3; 9 bases line up with TRBD2. The trim removed 6 bases at V and 6 bases at J, leaving 13 bases unmatched. This CDR3 comprises 16 residues. The CDR3 bases are TGTGCCAGCAGACCTCAAAAAGCGGGAGGCGTGGATACGCAGTATTTT. Protein product: CASRPQKAGGVDTQYF.

This clonotype was picked up many times. V usage is TRBV29-1 and J usage is TRBJ2-1, with 7 bases aligning to TRBD2. Germline values: CDR1 SQVTM, CDR2 ANQGSEA. The CDR3 is 14 residues long. V was clipped by 6 bases and J by 7 bases; unmatched bases: 12. This CDR3 reads CSVPGLESLNEQFF. CDR3 in DNA: TGCAGCGTCCCCGGACTAGAGAGTTTAAATGAGCAGTTCTTC.

This clonotype was recorded many times. J is TRBJ2-5 and V is TRBV4-3; 7 bases are a match to TRBD2. With V trimmed by 0 bases and J by 5 bases, 12 bases remained unmatched. The V gene's germline CDR1 is LGHNA and CDR2 YSLEER. The CDR3 spans 17 residues. CDR3 in amino acids: CASSQELVAGRIETQYF. CDR3 coding DNA: TGCGCCAGCAGCCAAGAATTGGTAGCGGGCCGGATTGAGACCCAGTACTTC.

The sample holds many counts of this clonotype. The chain couples TRBV19 to TRBJ1-5; D gene unclear. CDR1 is LNHDA and CDR2 is SQIVND in the germline V gene (reference sequence). This CDR3 has 15 residues. The ends were cut back, 9 bases at V and 0 bases at J, with 15 bases in the middle. As DNA, the CDR3 is TGTGCCAGCCTGAGTGAGTCTTATAGCAATCAGCCCCAGCATTTT. Protein: CASLSESYSNQPQHF.

This clonotype was counted between two and nine times. The chain is built from TRBV2 and TRBJ2-3, with TRBD2 matching 7 bases. Trimming at V came to 3 bases and at J to 1 base, leaving 10 bases not matched to a gene. The CDR3 is 17 residues long. Per the germline V gene, CDR1 is SNHLY and CDR2 is FYNNEI. The CDR3 coding sequence is TGTGCCAGCAGTGATCCCTCCGGGGGGAAAGGCACAGATACGCAGTATTTT. Translated: CASSDPSGGKGTDTQYF.

This clonotype was counted ten times or more. The V gene is TRBV5-1, the J gene TRBJ2-7, with D perhaps matching TRBD2 (6 bases). Germline lookup yields CDR1 SGHRS and CDR2 YFSETQ. The V end lost 0 bases, the J end lost 4 bases, and 14 bases lay between the germline ends. This CDR3 region has 15 residues. CDR3 sequence: CASSLDPGVSYEQYF. CDR3 coding DNA: TGCGCCAGCAGCTTGGATCCGGGAGTGAGTTACGAGCAGTACTTC.

This clonotype was counted at least ten times. The CDR3 DNA reads as TGTGCCAGCAGTAGACAGGGGGCTGGTCAGCCCCAGCATTTT. This encodes CASSRQGAGQPQHF. V and J are TRBV28 and TRBJ1-5; 10 nucleotides agree with TRBD1. In germline, CDR1 is MDHEN, CDR2 SYDVKM. V shed 5 bases, J shed 6 bases, and the junction held 4 bases outside the gene matches. This CDR3 is built from 14 residues.

V usage is TRBV6-5 and J usage is TRBJ2-3, with 7 bases identical to TRBD2. Germline values: CDR1 MNHEY, CDR2 SVGAGI. V gave up 5 bases and J gave up 1 base; unmatched junction bases: 6. The CDR3 totals 15 residues. The CDR3 region has the DNA TGTGCCAGCAGTCCAACACTAGCGCGCACAGATACGCAGTATTTT. Residues: CASSPTLARTDTQYF.

On this clonotype itself: This may be a read error: a much more frequent sequence differs by one nucleotide. The chain joins TRBV7-9 to TRBJ2-5; 8 bases are shared with TRBD1. Unmatched junction bases numbered 9, after V lost 5 bases and J lost 4 bases. Germline CDR1 is SEHNR and CDR2 is FQNEAQ (reference sequence). This CDR3 region has 15 residues. CDR3 in DNA: TGTGCCAGCAGCCCTTCTACAGGGGGGCGAGAGACCCAGTACTTC. It specifies CASSPSTGGRETQYF.

This clonotype has at least ten counts. J is TRBJ1-2 and V is TRBV7-9; 8 bases agree with TRBD1. This CDR3 comprises 15 residues. V was clipped by 1 base and J by 5 bases; unmatched bases: 6. CDR1 and CDR2 (germline): SEHNR, FQNEAQ (reference sequence). The CDR3 here is CASSLGWGQEYGYTF. The CDR3 DNA follows: TGTGCCAGCAGCTTAGGGTGGGGACAGGAGTATGGCTACACCTTC.

The table lists this clonotype with many counts. The chain joins TRBV29-1 to TRBJ2-3; D possibly matches TRBD1 or TRBD2 (5 bases each). Germline V gene lookup returns CDR1 SQVTM and CDR2 ANQGSEA. Trimming shortened V by 2 bases and J by 7 bases, and 10 bases separated the two germline ends. CDR3 length equals 12 residues. CDR3 amino acids: CSVEFQGHTQYF. The CDR3 coding sequence is TGCAGCGTTGAATTCCAGGGACATACGCAGTATTTT.

In this sample, this clonotype turned up many times. The rearrangement uses TRBV12-3 or TRBV12-4 and TRBJ2-7; perhaps TRBD2 as D (5 bases). This CDR3 spans 13 amino acids. Trimming left V 3 bases short and J 4 bases short, with 10 bases between. DNA of the CDR3: TGTGCCAGCAGTTTCCTGGACTCGTACGAGCAGTACTTC. Translating it yields CASSFLDSYEQYF.

V is TRBV28 and J is TRBJ1-3; 9 bases align to TRBD1. The CDR3 covers 19 residues. The germline gives CDR1 MDHEN, CDR2 SYDVKM. The V segment lost 6 bases and the J segment 4 bases; nucleotides outside the gene matches: 19. CDR3: CASSPRDREAGGGGNTIYF. In nucleotides, the CDR3 is TGTGCCAGCAGCCCAAGGGACAGGGAGGCCGGTGGAGGCGGAAACACCATATATTTT.

The genes are TRBV6-5 and TRBJ2-7, with D maybe TRBD1 (6 bases). Looked up from germline, CDR1 is MNHEY and CDR2 is SVGAGI. Trimming left V 0 bases short and J 2 bases short, with 11 bases between. There are 15 residues in the CDR3. The CDR3 region is CASSYSPRGPYEQYF. The DNA for the CDR3 is TGTGCCAGCAGTTACTCCCCCAGGGGTCCCTACGAGCAGTACTTC.

In regard to this clonotype: One end of the junction varies from germline; a read error may be responsible. The chain uses TRBV12-3 or TRBV12-4 and TRBJ2-7, with 11 bases that match TRBD2. This CDR3 contains 14 residues. CDR3 amino acids: CASSYGLAGYEQHF. The CDR3 DNA reads as TGTGCCAGCAGTTACGGACTAGCGGGTTACGAGCAGCACTTC.

This clonotype was found many times. CDR3 region: CASSQEGTSGTYEQYF. The CDR3 DNA is TGCGCCAGCAGCCAAGAAGGGACTAGCGGAACCTACGAGCAGTACTTC. V gene TRBV4-3 combines with J gene TRBJ2-7, with 11 bases fitting TRBD2. The length of the CDR3 is 16 residues. The V gene's germline CDR1 is LGHNA and CDR2 YSLEER. V dropped 0 bases and J dropped 2; count of bases not matched to a gene: 3.

This clonotype was detected ten times or more. The genes are TRBV20-1 and TRBJ2-2; no clear D gene. The V gene lost 5 bases and the J gene lost 1 base, with 11 bases spanning the gap. Germline V CDR1 and CDR2: DFQATT, SNEGSKA (reference sequence). The CDR3 totals 14 residues. DNA for the CDR3: TGCAGTGCTGGTAATTCGATGAACACCGGGGAGCTGTTTTTT. It codes for CSAGNSMNTGELFF.

This clonotype was observed many times. This chain uses TRBV12-3 or TRBV12-4 with TRBJ1-2; perhaps TRBD1 as D (6 bases). The V end was cut by 3 bases, the J end by 3 bases, with 14 bases between. The CDR3 covers 15 residues. The CDR3 nucleotides read TGTGCCAGCAGTTTTCCAGGGGCCCTTCACTATGGCTACACCTTC. Its translation: CASSFPGALHYGYTF.